Each of the 20 T cell receptor beta chains below was sequenced from the same sample in a study of blood T cell repertoires in COVID-19. Assay used: immunoSEQ multiplex PCR; TCRdb lists only in-frame clones, some missing. The sample has a few hundred thousand clones; about 91% are singletons. What was sequenced was peripheral blood. All receptors derive from a woman in her twenties or thirties who had recovered from COVID-19.

V gene TRBV29-1 combines with J gene TRBJ2-5; 8 nucleotides agree with TRBD1. This CDR3 has 14 residues. CDR1 is SQVTM and CDR2 is ANQGSEA in the germline V gene. The V gene end was trimmed by 6 bases and the J gene end by 5 bases; junction bases not matched to a gene: 11. This chain's CDR3 is CSVSDRRGLETQYF. The DNA for the CDR3 is TGCAGCGTCTCTGATCGCAGGGGGCTGGAGACCCAGTACTTC.

This clone was seen once. J is TRBJ1-4 and V is TRBV27; TRBD1 matches at 8 bases. The CDR3 consists of 13 residues. The J segment lost 14 bases and the V segment lost 5 bases, leaving 10 bases of the junction unmatched. The germline V gene has CDR1 MNHEY and CDR2 SMNVEV (reference sequence). The CDR3, as DNA: TGTGCCAGCAGTGTAAACTACAGGGGGGGGCTGTTTTTT. Amino acids: CASSVNYRGGLFF.

This chain connects TRBV6-5 to TRBJ2-3; D is unresolved. CDR1 and CDR2 (germline): MNHEY, SVGAGI. This CDR3 contains 14 residues. V was shortened by 4 bases and J by 5 bases, with 13 bases between the two germline ends. The CDR3 DNA sequence: TGTGCCAGCAGTTCCCAAACCCCTAGAGATACGCAGTATTTT. It is translated as CASSSQTPRDTQYF.

The V call is TRBV7-8, the J call TRBJ1-1; 10 bases align to TRBD1. Looked up from germline, CDR1 is SGHVS and CDR2 is FQNEAQ. Unmatched junction bases numbered 9, after V lost 5 bases and J lost 3 bases. The CDR3 has 16 residues. The CDR3: CASSTQTGTGDTEAFF. CDR3 DNA: TGTGCCAGCAGCACCCAAACCGGGACAGGGGACACTGAAGCTTTCTTT.

The chain combines TRBV5-1 with TRBJ2-5, with TRBD2 matching over 12 bases. Looked up from germline, CDR1 is SGHRS and CDR2 is YFSETQ. V gave up 5 bases and J gave up 5 bases; unmatched junction bases: 7. The length of the CDR3 is 15 residues. CDR3 DNA: TGCGCCAGCAGGACTAGCGGGGGTTGGGTGGAGACCCAGTACTTC. Its protein is CASRTSGGWVETQYF.

The chain joins TRBV30 to TRBJ2-3, with D possibly being TRBD1 (6 bases). V was pared by 2 bases and J by 3 bases, with 15 bases between. Germline V gene sequence: CDR1 GTSNPN, CDR2 SVGIG (reference sequence). There are 15 residues in the CDR3. This chain's CDR3 is CAWSLTGGPTDTQYF. The CDR3, as DNA: TGTGCCTGGAGTCTTACTGGGGGCCCTACAGATACGCAGTATTTT.

This rearrangement joins TRBV9 to TRBJ1-2, with D tentatively TRBD1 (5 bases). CDR3 length equals 20 residues. Germline V CDR1 and CDR2: SGDLS, YYNGEE. Trimming pared 0 bases from V and 0 bases from J, leaving 24 bases between. Here the CDR3 DNA reads TGTGCCAGCAGCGTAGACGCGGGAGTGGGACCGGGGCGTCCTAACTATGGCTACACCTTC. Amino acid sequence: CASSVDAGVGPGRPNYGYTF.

The rearrangement uses TRBV19 and TRBJ1-1; maybe TRBD1 (6 bases). Germline CDR1 LNHDA, CDR2 SQIVND (reference sequence). The CDR3 has 14 residues. Between the trimmed V and J ends, which lost 1 base and 4 bases, there was a span of 10 bases. The CDR3, as DNA: TGTGCCAGTAGTATAGGCAGGGGCAGCACTGAAGCTTTCTTT. It specifies CASSIGRGSTEAFF.

The V call is TRBV29-1, the J call TRBJ2-2; no definite D call. CDR1 and CDR2 (germline): SQVTM, ANQGSEA. V lost 6 bases and J lost 3, with 5 bases in between. The CDR3 extends over 11 amino acids. Here the CDR3 reads CSVRYTGELFF. CDR3 sequence (DNA): TGCAGCGTGAGATACACCGGGGAGCTGTTTTTT.

This chain connects TRBV7-3 to TRBJ2-3; D perhaps matches TRBD1 (6 bases). The CDR3 covers 15 residues. CDR1 and CDR2 (germline): SGHTA, FQGTGA. The ends were cut back, 4 bases at V and 3 bases at J, with 14 bases in the middle. In DNA form, the CDR3 reads TGTGCCAGCAGCTCCACAGGGTCGAGAACAGATACGCAGTATTTT. Translation: CASSSTGSRTDTQYF.

The chain combines TRBV3-1 (or the pseudogene TRBV3-2) with TRBJ2-1; perhaps TRBD2 as D (5 bases). Looked up from germline, CDR1 is LGHDT and CDR2 is YNNKEL (reference sequence). The V end lost 4 bases, the J end lost 10 bases, and 8 bases lay between the germline ends. The CDR3 sequence is 11 residues long. The CDR3 sequence is CASSRTGEQFF. The CDR3, as DNA: TGTGCCAGCAGCCGAACGGGGGAGCAGTTCTTC.

The chain is built from TRBV4-1 and TRBJ2-3; 8 bases are a match to TRBD1. Germline V gene data show CDR1 as MGHRA and CDR2 as YSYEKL. This CDR3 contains 15 residues. Losses at the gene ends were 2 bases for V and 3 bases for J; bases not matched to a gene: 4. The CDR3 is CASSQRQGLTDTQYF. CDR3 coding DNA: TGCGCCAGCAGCCAACGACAGGGGCTAACAGATACGCAGTATTTT.

The V call is TRBV10-3, the J call TRBJ2-2, with D unresolved. V was cut by 2 bases and J by 4 bases, with 8 bases left in between. The CDR3 runs to 14 residues. Germline lookup yields CDR1 ENHRY and CDR2 SYGVKD. CDR3 residues: CAISEDPGTGELFF. The DNA for the CDR3 is TGTGCCATCAGTGAGGACCCGGGCACCGGGGAGCTGTTTTTT.

This chain links TRBV6-5 with TRBJ1-4; no clear D gene. The CDR3 consists of 15 residues. Per germline, CDR1 MNHEY and CDR2 SVGAGI. The V end lost 2 bases, the J end lost 3 bases, and 10 bases lay between the germline ends. In DNA, the CDR3 is TGTGCCAGCAGTTACCGTGGGAGGGCTAATGAAAAACTGTTTTTT. Translation: CASSYRGRANEKLFF.

The chain joins TRBV5-1 to TRBJ2-1; TRBD1 matches 7 bases. CDR3 length equals 17 residues. V lost 3 bases, J lost 4 bases, and 13 bases stayed unmatched. The germline CDR1 and CDR2 sequences are SGHRS and YFSETQ. The DNA for the CDR3 is TGCGCCAGCAGCTCCATTAACACAGGGGCTGGGTACAATGAGCAGTTCTTC. Translated, it gives CASSSINTGAGYNEQFF.

The chain links TRBV7-3 to TRBJ2-3, with a weak D call TRBD2 (7 bases). CDR3 size: 16 residues. Trimming took off 2 bases at V and 2 bases at J, with 14 bases between the two ends. Germline loops: CDR1 SGHTA, CDR2 FQGTGA. The CDR3, as DNA: TGTGCCAGCAGCTTACACCCGGGGGGCGTCACAGATACGCAGTATTTT. Its translation: CASSLHPGGVTDTQYF. The variable domain in full, completed from reference TRBV7-3 and TRBJ2-3, reads GAGVSQTPSNKVTEKGKYVELRCDPISGHTALYWYRQSLGQGPEFLIYFQGTGAADDSGLPNDRFFAVRPEGSVSTLKIQRTERGDSAVYLCASSLHPGGVTDTQYFGPGTRLTVL.

This clone was seen a handful of times. This sequence joins TRBV4-1 and TRBJ1-4; 9 bases line up with TRBD1. CDR1 MGHRA and CDR2 YSYEKL come from the germline V gene. V was clipped by 4 bases and J by 3 bases; unmatched bases: 3. The CDR3 loop spans 15 amino acids. CDR3 coding DNA: TGCGCCAGCAGCCCAGGACAGGGGCCTAATGAAAAACTGTTTTTT. Its protein product is CASSPGQGPNEKLFF.

The chain links TRBV6-5 to TRBJ2-5, with D maybe TRBD2 (6 bases). Germline-derived CDR1 and CDR2 are MNHEY and SVGAGI. The ends were cut back, 5 bases at V and 1 base at J, with 14 bases in the middle. The CDR3 has 15 residues. The CDR3 DNA follows: TGTGCCAGCAGTACCCTAGCGCGGTCCCAAGAGACCCAGTACTTC. It translates to CASSTLARSQETQYF.

The rearrangement joins TRBV5-1 to TRBJ1-5; D perhaps matches TRBD1 (6 bases). The V and J ends lost 1 base and 5 bases respectively, with 10 bases between them. This CDR3 has 14 amino acids. Germline V lookup: CDR1 SGHRS, CDR2 YFSETQ. The CDR3 loop is CASSLLPGDQPQHF. CDR3 DNA: TGCGCCAGCAGCTTGCTACCAGGGGATCAGCCCCAGCATTTT.

The CDR3 spells CASSPLGPGWATDTQYF. The CDR3 coding sequence is TGTGCCAGCTCACCCCTGGGTCCAGGGTGGGCCACAGATACGCAGTATTTT. V and J are TRBV18 and TRBJ2-3; tentative D call: TRBD1 (5 bases). This CDR3 comprises 17 residues. Trimming cost V 3 bases and J 2 bases, with 18 bases left between them. Germline-derived CDR1 and CDR2 are KGHSH and LQKENI.